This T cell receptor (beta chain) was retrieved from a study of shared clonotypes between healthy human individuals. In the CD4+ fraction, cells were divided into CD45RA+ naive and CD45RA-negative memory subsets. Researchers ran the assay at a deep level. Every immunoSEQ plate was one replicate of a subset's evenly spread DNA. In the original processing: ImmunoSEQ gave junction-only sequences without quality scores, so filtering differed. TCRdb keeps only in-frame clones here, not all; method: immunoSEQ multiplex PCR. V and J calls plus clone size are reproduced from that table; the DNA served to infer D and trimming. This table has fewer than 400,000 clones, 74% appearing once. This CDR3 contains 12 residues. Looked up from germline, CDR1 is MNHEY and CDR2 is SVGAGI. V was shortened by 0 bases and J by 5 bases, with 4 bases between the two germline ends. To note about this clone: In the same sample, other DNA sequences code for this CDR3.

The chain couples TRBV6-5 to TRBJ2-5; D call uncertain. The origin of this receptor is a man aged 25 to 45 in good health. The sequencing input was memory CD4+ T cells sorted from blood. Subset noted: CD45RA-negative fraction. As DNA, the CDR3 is TGTGCCAGCAGTTACTCGCGGGAGACCCAGTACTTC. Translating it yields CASSYSRETQYF.